This TCR beta chain is from a study of cytomegalovirus exposure and HLA in healthy donors. Study results and limitations: When analyzed later, a missense DCLRE1C variant was found to be linked to TCR beta V- and J-gene trimming.

For this clone: Its specificity is unknown.

Germline V lookup: CDR1 MRHNA, CDR2 SNTAGT. The ends were cut back, 4 bases at V and 3 bases at J, with 9 bases in the middle. The CDR3 covers 14 residues. This PCR relied on a set of 60 Vbeta primers and 13 Jbeta primers. Libraries were prepared by immunoSEQ multiplex PCR; TCRdb keeps only in-frame clonotypes and omits some of them. The sample lists about 130,000 clones, around 72% occurring once. The source material was PBMCs. The genes are TRBV6-4 and TRBJ2-2; TRBD2 might be the D (5 bases). The sequence came from a man aged 25-45 years in good health and CMV-seronegative. The CDR3: CASSATGDTGELFF. The CDR3 nucleotides are TGTGCCAGCAGTGCGACCGGGGACACCGGGGAGCTGTTTTTT.